The present T cell receptor beta chain was sequenced within a study of T cell changes during pregnancy in multiple sclerosis. Trimming took 6 bases from V and 4 from J; bases not matched to a gene: 20. Per the germline V gene, CDR1 is MDHEN and CDR2 is SYDVKM. CDR3 size: 19 residues. Some clones are missing from TCRdb's copy, which holds only in-frame ones; the method was immunoSEQ multiplex PCR. The sample lists roughly 70,000 clones; around 94% were seen once. The sequences come from peripheral blood, collected before pregnancy. This chain connects TRBV28 to TRBJ2-5; TRBD2 agrees at 10 bases. The receptor was isolated from a female donor with multiple sclerosis, enrolled in a pregnancy study. This CDR3 reads CASSLKGGAGGWWGETQYF. Written as DNA, the CDR3 is TGTGCCAGCAGCCTCAAGGGGGGAGCGGGAGGGTGGTGGGGAGAGACCCAGTACTTC.